This entry lists 3 T cell receptor beta chains sequenced from one sample in a study of CD8 T cells in Susac syndrome. With random hexamers, reverse transcription was performed on about 0.5 to 1 ug of RNA. MiXCR was run by TCRdb on the immunoSEQ multiplex PCR reads, yielding one entry per CDR3 protein. Found here are some 100,000 distinct CDR3 sequences, 90% to 96% of them singletons; the top ten hold 0.096%. The sequencing input was CD4+ T cells from PBMCs. These receptors originate from a human donor in good health.

J is TRBJ2-7 and V is TRBV7-9, with D possibly being TRBD1 or TRBD2 (6 bases each). This CDR3 contains 14 residues. The germline V gene has CDR1 SEHNR and CDR2 FQNEAQ (reference sequence). V was pared by 4 bases and J by 6 bases, with 16 bases between. The CDR3 bases are TGTGCCAGCAGCTCCGGGGGCCCTAAGCGCGAGCAGTACTTC. The encoded protein is CASSSGGPKREQYF. Using reference TRBV7-9 and TRBJ2-7 for the parts outside the CDR3, the full variable domain is DTGVSQNPRHKITKRGQNVTFRCDPISEHNRLYWYRQTLGQGPEFLTYFQNEAQLEKSRLLSDRFSAERPKGSFSTLEIQRTEQGDSAMYLCASSSGGPKREQYFGPGTRLTVT.

The J gene is TRBJ2-4, the V gene TRBV20-1; 11 positions match TRBD2. The CDR3 extends over 15 amino acids. V was clipped by 0 bases and J by 8 bases; unmatched bases: 6. Germline V CDR1 and CDR2: DFQATT, SNEGSKA (reference sequence). As DNA, the CDR3 is TGCAGTGCTAGAGATCTAGCGGGGGGCCCGGACATTCAGTACTTC. This encodes CSARDLAGGPDIQYF.

The chain combines TRBV12-5 with TRBJ1-5; 9 positions agree with TRBD1. The length of the CDR3 is 14 residues. Trimming at V came to 6 bases and at J to 5 bases, leaving 5 bases not matched to a gene. Germline V gene sequence: CDR1 LGHNT, CDR2 FRNRAP. CDR3 protein: CASGGDRVDQPQHF. CDR3 DNA sequence: TGTGCTAGTGGGGGGGACAGGGTAGATCAGCCCCAGCATTTT. Variable domain in full (rest from reference TRBV12-5 and TRBJ1-5): DARVTQTPRHKVTEMGQEVTMRCQPILGHNTVFWYRQTMMQGLELLAYFRNRAPLDDSGMPKDRFSAEMPDATLATLKIQPSEPRDSAVYFCASGGDRVDQPQHFGDGTRLSIL.